These 27 T cell receptor beta chains came from one sample sequenced in a study of blood T cell repertoires in COVID-19. Sequencing used immunoSEQ multiplex PCR; TCRdb keeps in-frame clones, though not all of them. Of 70,000 or so clones in the sample, approximately 90% were seen once. The source material was peripheral blood. The receptor source for this set is a man in his 70s with active COVID-19.

This clone was seen a handful of times. The chain has TRBV19 and TRBJ2-7; 11 bases fit TRBD2. The V gene's germline CDR1 is LNHDA and CDR2 SQIVND (reference sequence). After removal of 3 bases from V and 5 bases from J, the junction contained 12 bases not matched to a gene. There are 17 residues in the CDR3. The CDR3 DNA reads TGTGCCAGTAGTATTGGACAGACTAGCGGGACTCGTAACGAGCAGTACTTC. Translation gives CASSIGQTSGTRNEQYF.

In this sample, this clone turned up a few times. The chain carries TRBV7-2 and TRBJ2-1, with D perhaps TRBD2 (6 bases). The CDR3 runs to 16 residues. Trimming pared 5 bases from V and 2 bases from J, leaving 16 bases between. Per germline, CDR1 SGHTA and CDR2 FQGNSA. The CDR3 DNA sequence: TGTGCCAGCAGCCCCCGGGGTAGCGGCACCTACAATGAGCAGTTCTTC. As protein: CASSPRGSGTYNEQFF.

In this sample, this clone turned up a few times. This chain links TRBV23-1 with TRBJ2-1; D not certain. TRBV23-1 belongs to the ORF category, with a function that is uncertain. Trimming cost V 0 bases and J 16 bases, with 7 bases left between them. This CDR3 comprises 10 residues. Here the CDR3 DNA reads TGCGCCAGCAGTCAATCGGCAGTCTTCTTC. Its translation is CASSQSAVFF.

The V gene is TRBV19, the J gene TRBJ2-4, with 7 bases lining up with TRBD2. Germline V gene sequence: CDR1 LNHDA, CDR2 SQIVND (reference sequence). J was trimmed by 9 bases and V by 7 bases; bases with no gene match: 9. The CDR3 is 13 residues long. CDR3 region: CASTPAQRGIQYF. CDR3 nucleotide sequence: TGTGCCAGTACCCCCGCCCAGCGGGGCATTCAGTACTTC. The full variable domain, completed using reference TRBV19 and TRBJ2-4, is DGGITQSPKYLFRKEGQNVTLSCEQNLNHDAMYWYRQDPGQGLRLIYYSQIVNDFQKGDIAEGYSVSREKKESFPLTVTSAQKNPTAFYLCASTPAQRGIQYFGAGTRLSVL.

The chain recombines TRBV27 with TRBJ1-2; 8 nucleotides agree with TRBD1. Germline trimming cut 3 bases from V and 7 bases from J; bases unmatched to any gene: 4. This CDR3 is 13 amino acids long. From germline, CDR1 is MNHEY and CDR2 SMNVEV (reference sequence). CDR3 DNA sequence: TGTGCCAGCAGTTTGGTCCAGGGGGCTGGCTACACCTTC. This codes for CASSLVQGAGYTF.

The chain is built from TRBV3-1 (or the pseudogene TRBV3-2) and TRBJ1-3; 8 bases are shared with TRBD1. CDR3 length: 16 amino acids. V trimming: 1 base; J trimming: 7 bases; junction bases outside the gene matches: 9. Looked up from germline, CDR1 is LGHDT and CDR2 is YNNKEL (reference sequence). The CDR3 sequence: CASSQAAGGLGNTIYF. The CDR3 DNA follows: TGTGCCAGCAGCCAAGCGGCAGGGGGCCTTGGGAACACCATATATTTT.

The V and J genes are TRBV4-1 and TRBJ1-5, with TRBD1 matching over 9 bases. The V and J ends lost 1 base and 6 bases, in that order; junction bases with no gene match: 10. CDR1 is MGHRA, CDR2 YSYEKL, per germline. There are 17 residues in the CDR3. CDR3 region: CASSQVIGTGLSQPQHF. CDR3 nucleotide sequence: TGCGCCAGCAGCCAAGTCATAGGGACAGGGCTGAGTCAGCCCCAGCATTTT.

The genes are TRBV14 and TRBJ2-2; the D is unclear. The CDR3 has 14 amino acids. CDR1 is SGHDN and CDR2 is FVKESK in the germline V gene. Trimming cost V 3 bases and J 5 bases, with 10 bases left between them. CDR3 bases: TGTGCCAGCAGCCAGCTCCCCGGGACCGGGGAGCTGTTTTTT. It yields the protein CASSQLPGTGELFF.

This chain joins TRBV6-2 or TRBV6-3 and TRBJ2-1, with 14 bases lining up with TRBD2. Looked up from germline, CDR1 is MNHEY and CDR2 is SVGEGT. This CDR3 is built from 19 residues. V lost 2 bases, J lost 2 bases, and 8 bases stayed unmatched. The CDR3 loop reads CASSYTLGLAGGAYNEQFF. Here the CDR3 DNA reads TGTGCCAGCAGTTACACCCTCGGACTAGCGGGGGGCGCCTACAATGAGCAGTTCTTC.

J is TRBJ2-3 and V is TRBV7-6; 7 nucleotides match TRBD2. Unmatched junction bases numbered 11, after V lost 1 base and J lost 4 bases. This CDR3 region has 17 residues. Germline-derived CDR1 and CDR2 are SGHVS and FNYEAQ. The DNA for the CDR3 is TGTGCCAGCAGCTTAGTGGGGGGAGGGCCGCGGGCAGATACGCAGTATTTT. It codes for CASSLVGGGPRADTQYF.

J is TRBJ1-1 and V is TRBV6-6; D ambiguous. Germline V gives CDR1 MNHNY, CDR2 SVGAGI (reference sequence). The length of the CDR3 is 14 residues. Trimming took 2 bases from V and 1 from J, leaving 8 bases between them. The CDR3 bases are TGTGCCAGCAGTTACACTTCCGGGAACACTGAAGCTTTCTTT. As protein: CASSYTSGNTEAFF.

The chain recombines TRBV6-6 with TRBJ2-1, with D maybe TRBD2 (5 bases). Trimming stripped 7 bases from V and 12 bases from J, with 16 bases between. In germline, CDR1 is MNHNY, CDR2 SVGAGI (reference sequence). There are 12 residues in the CDR3. CDR3 amino acids: CASTDSGFRQFF. The CDR3 DNA sequence: TGTGCCAGCACCGACTCGGGGTTCCGGCAGTTCTTC.

This rearrangement joins TRBV7-8 to TRBJ1-2, with D possibly being TRBD1 (6 bases). In germline, CDR1 is SGHVS, CDR2 FQNEAQ. The CDR3 covers 14 residues. V shed 5 bases and J shed 2 bases, with 12 bases lying between them. The CDR3 here is CASSTLQGNYGYTF. The CDR3 nucleotides are TGTGCCAGCAGCACCCTCCAGGGGAACTATGGCTACACCTTC. Looking up the rest from reference TRBV7-8 and TRBJ1-2 gives the full variable domain: GAGVSQSPRYKVAKRGQDVALRCDPISGHVSLFWYQQALGQGPEFLTYFQNEAQLDKSGLPSDRFFAERPEGSVSTLKIQRTQQEDSAVYLCASSTLQGNYGYTFGSGTRLTVV.

This chain connects TRBV5-4 to TRBJ2-7, with TRBD2 identical over 8 bases. The CDR3 runs to 15 residues. Germline loops: CDR1 SGHNT, CDR2 YYREEE (reference sequence). The trim removed 4 bases at V and 2 bases at J, leaving 8 bases unmatched. CDR3 nucleotide sequence: TGTGCCAGCAGCGCCAGGGTAGCGGGGCCCTACGAGCAGTACTTC. Translating it yields CASSARVAGPYEQYF. Based on the CDR3 plus reference TRBV5-4 and TRBJ2-7, the full variable domain is ETGVTQSPTHLIKTRGQQVTLRCSSQSGHNTVSWYQQALGQGPQFIFQYYREEENGRGNFPPRFSGLQFPNYSSELNVNALELDDSALYLCASSARVAGPYEQYFGPGTRLTVT.

The chain is built from TRBV21-1 and TRBJ2-5; TRBD2 is the table's D call and was not checked against the DNA. TRBV21-1 is recorded as a pseudogene. The CDR3 length is 15 residues. CDR3 protein: CASTSGAGGFGAQYF. CDR3 in DNA: TGTGCCAGCACCTCCGGGGCGGGGGGATTTGGTGCCCAGTACTTC.

V is TRBV5-4 and J is TRBJ1-3; no clear D. This CDR3 region has 14 residues. Germline V lookup: CDR1 SGHNT, CDR2 YYREEE (reference sequence). V lost 3 bases to trimming and J lost 1 base, with 8 bases between them. DNA for the CDR3: TGTGCCAGCAGCTCCGGGGTTTCTGGAAACACCATATATTTT. Its translation: CASSSGVSGNTIYF.

The V call is TRBV30, the J call TRBJ2-3; D may be TRBD2 (5 bases). The V gene lost 3 bases and the J gene lost 4 bases, with 17 bases spanning the gap. The CDR3 spans 15 residues. The germline CDR1 and CDR2 sequences are GTSNPN and SVGIG (reference sequence). CDR3 in amino acids: CAWSGGGGEADTQYF. CDR3 DNA: TGTGCCTGGAGCGGTGGCGGAGGAGAGGCAGATACGCAGTATTTT.

The chain combines TRBV9 with TRBJ2-7; 7 nucleotides line up with TRBD2. J gave up 5 bases and V 1 base, and 6 bases lay outside the gene matches. The CDR3 sequence is 14 residues long. The germline CDR1 and CDR2 sequences are SGDLS and YYNGEE. CDR3 protein: CASSVRWEGNEQYF. The CDR3 nucleotides are TGTGCCAGCAGCGTACGGTGGGAGGGTAACGAGCAGTACTTC. Combining the CDR3 with reference TRBV9 and TRBJ2-7 gives the whole variable domain DSGVTQTPKHLITATGQRVTLRCSPRSGDLSVYWYQQSLDQGLQFLIQYYNGEERAKGNILERFSAQQFPDLHSELNLSSLELGDSALYFCASSVRWEGNEQYFGPGTRLTVT.

This clone has a single count. V gene TRBV24-1 combines with J gene TRBJ2-1; 7 nucleotides line up with TRBD2. The CDR3 runs 17 residues. Germline V CDR1 and CDR2: KGHDR, SFDVKD. V trimming: 2 bases; J trimming: 4 bases; junction bases outside the gene matches: 10. The CDR3 sequence: CATSDSRGVRGYNEQFF. The DNA for the CDR3 is TGTGCCACCAGTGATTCCCGGGGGGTGAGGGGTTACAATGAGCAGTTCTTC.

The chain links TRBV3-1 (or the pseudogene TRBV3-2) to TRBJ2-7; no firm D call. Looked up from germline, CDR1 is LGHDT and CDR2 is YNNKEL (reference sequence). CDR3 size: 13 residues. V lost 4 bases to trimming and J lost 3 bases, with 10 bases between them. The CDR3 DNA is TGTGCCAGCAGCCCCCGACTGCTCTACGAGCAGTACTTC. It specifies CASSPRLLYEQYF.

V gene TRBV19 combines with J gene TRBJ2-3; the match to TRBD2 covers 8 bases. This CDR3 has 15 amino acids. V shed 8 bases and J 7 bases; nucleotides not matched to a gene: 14. CDR1 LNHDA and CDR2 SQIVND come from the germline V gene (reference sequence). CDR3 sequence: CASSWASGWGNTQYF. CDR3 nucleotide sequence: TGTGCCAGTTCCTGGGCTAGCGGGTGGGGAAATACGCAGTATTTT.

The chain links TRBV18 to TRBJ2-5, with D perhaps TRBD1 (5 bases). CDR1 is KGHSH and CDR2 is LQKENI in the germline V gene. Trimming took 1 base from V and 5 from J, leaving 8 bases between them. The CDR3 has 13 residues. The CDR3 DNA sequence: TGTGCCAGCTCACCACTGGGGCTGGAGACCCAGTACTTC. Amino acid sequence: CASSPLGLETQYF.

V usage is TRBV30 and J usage is TRBJ1-5, with a weak D call TRBD1 (5 bases). Trimming cost V 0 bases and J 11 bases, with 17 bases left between them. The germline gives CDR1 GTSNPN, CDR2 SVGIG (reference sequence). CDR3 length: 14 residues. CDR3 region: CAWSVLWPRGAQHF. For the CDR3, the DNA is TGTGCCTGGAGTGTACTTTGGCCGCGGGGGGCCCAGCATTTT.

The gene calls are TRBV4-3 and TRBJ2-1; 8 nucleotides align to TRBD2. Germline loops: CDR1 LGHNA, CDR2 YSLEER. The CDR3 contains 16 residues. V dropped 2 bases and J dropped 10; count of bases not matched to a gene: 13. DNA of the CDR3: TGCGCCAGCAGCCAACGTGTCGGGACTAGGGCCAGGGAGCAGTTCTTC. Encoded protein: CASSQRVGTRAREQFF.

V is TRBV28 and J is TRBJ1-2, with 9 bases matching TRBD1. From germline, CDR1 is MDHEN and CDR2 SYDVKM. The J segment lost 1 base and the V segment lost 1 base, leaving 4 bases of the junction unmatched. This CDR3 has 16 residues. The CDR3 region has the DNA TGTGCCAGCAGTTTATTTGACAGGGGGTATAACTATGGCTACACCTTC. Encoded protein: CASSLFDRGYNYGYTF.

This chain connects TRBV29-1 to TRBJ2-7; the D gene is possibly TRBD1 (5 bases). The CDR3 has 13 amino acids. Trimming shortened V by 3 bases and J by 3 bases, and 12 bases separated the two germline ends. Germline values: CDR1 SQVTM, CDR2 ANQGSEA. In DNA form, the CDR3 reads TGCAGCGTTGAGGGTGGGGCAGGCTACGAGCAGTACTTC. Translation: CSVEGGAGYEQYF.

The genes are TRBV4-1 and TRBJ2-7; a weak D match, TRBD2 (6 bases). Germline CDR1 reads MGHRA; CDR2 reads YSYEKL. Trimming removed 4 bases from V and 6 bases from J, with 13 bases in between. This CDR3 comprises 13 residues. DNA for the CDR3: TGCGCCAGCAGCCGCGGGGCGTTCGGCGAGCAGTACTTC. Encoded protein: CASSRGAFGEQYF.